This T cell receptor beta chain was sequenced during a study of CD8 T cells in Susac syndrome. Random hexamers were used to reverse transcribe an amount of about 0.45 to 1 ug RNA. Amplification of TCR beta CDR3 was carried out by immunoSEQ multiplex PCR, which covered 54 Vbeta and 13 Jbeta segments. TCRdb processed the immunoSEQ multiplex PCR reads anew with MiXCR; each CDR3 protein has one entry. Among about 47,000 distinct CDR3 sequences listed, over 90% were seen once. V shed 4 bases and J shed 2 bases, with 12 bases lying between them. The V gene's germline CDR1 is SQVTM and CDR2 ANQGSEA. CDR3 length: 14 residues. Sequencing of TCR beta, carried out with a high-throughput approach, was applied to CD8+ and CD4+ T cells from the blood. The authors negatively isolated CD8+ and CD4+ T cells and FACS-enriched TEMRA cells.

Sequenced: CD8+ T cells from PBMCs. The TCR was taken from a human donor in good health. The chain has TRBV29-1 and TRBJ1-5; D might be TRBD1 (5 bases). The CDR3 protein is CSVGDAGGNQPQHF. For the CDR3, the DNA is TGCAGCGTTGGGGACGCCGGGGGCAATCAGCCCCAGCATTTT.